A single sample gave rise to the 27 T cell receptor beta chains below, sequenced in a study of Ad26.COV2.S vaccination and SARS-CoV-2 variants. Measured with immunoSEQ multiplex PCR; TCRdb has only the in-frame clones, and not every one. Of hundreds of thousands of clones detected, about 88% appear once; the ten largest clones hold about 2.7%. As for treatment: 19 received Ad26.COV2.S at low or high dose, single or two shots; about five received placebo; per-sample allocation not given. Sampling was performed 63 days after the first vaccine or placebo injection. Sequenced here: peripheral blood, sampled in a trial of Ad26.COV2.S vaccine versus placebo. All receptors derive from a person between 18 and 60 years old who received the Ad26.COV2.S COVID-19 vaccine or a placebo.

The gene calls are TRBV7-7 and TRBJ2-2; a possible D gene is TRBD1 (5 bases). Germline V CDR1 and CDR2: SSHAT, FNYEAQ (reference sequence). Trimming removed 4 bases from V and 0 bases from J, with 12 bases in between. The CDR3 is made up of 16 amino acids. CDR3 protein: CASSSTSTANTGELFF. Here the CDR3 DNA reads TGTGCCAGCAGCTCAACCTCGACAGCGAACACCGGGGAGCTGTTTTTT. Full variable domain (missing parts from reference TRBV7-7 and TRBJ2-2): GAGVSQSPRYKVTKRGQDVTLRCDPISSHATLYWYQQALGQGPEFLTYFNYEAQPDKSGLPSDRFSAERPEGSISTLTIQRTEQRDSAMYRCASSSTSTANTGELFFGEGSRLTVL.

The CDR3 bases are TGTGCCAGCAGCCGACCAGGGGGAGCCGAGCAGTACGTC. As protein: CASSRPGGAEQYV. The V and J genes are TRBV5-4 and TRBJ2-7, with 7 bases matching TRBD1. Germline V CDR1 and CDR2: SGHNT, YYREEE (reference sequence). This CDR3 is built from 13 residues. J was trimmed by 6 bases and V by 4 bases; bases with no gene match: 7.

The chain couples TRBV4-2 to TRBJ1-6; no clear D gene. CDR3 length: 15 residues. The ends were cut back, 0 bases at V and 6 bases at J, with 9 bases in the middle. The germline V gene has CDR1 LGHNA and CDR2 YNFKEQ. The CDR3 sequence is CASSQEGLGNSPLHF. CDR3 in DNA: TGTGCCAGCAGCCAAGAGGGGTTGGGTAATTCACCCCTCCACTTT.

This sequence joins TRBV2 and TRBJ2-3; D is tentatively TRBD1 or TRBD2 (6 bases each). Germline lookup yields CDR1 SNHLY and CDR2 FYNNEI. Trimming removed 10 bases at V and 7 bases at J, with 21 bases between. The CDR3 consists of 14 residues. CDR3 region: CAIQGGPGMNTQYF. The CDR3 region has the DNA TGTGCCATACAGGGAGGCCCAGGAATGAATACGCAGTATTTT.

This chain uses TRBV7-9 with TRBJ1-5; D is unresolved. V was trimmed by 0 bases and J by 3 bases, leaving 9 bases between them. Looked up from germline, CDR1 is SEHNR and CDR2 is FQNEAQ (reference sequence). The CDR3 length is 15 residues. CDR3 loop: CASSLAGQDNQPQHF. The DNA of the CDR3 is TGTGCCAGCAGCTTAGCTGGTCAGGACAATCAGCCCCAGCATTTT.

The chain's CDR3 is CASSSQGYEQYV. For the CDR3, the DNA is TGTGCCAGCAGTTCACAGGGATATGAGCAGTACGTC. V is TRBV7-2 and J is TRBJ2-7; D might be TRBD1 (6 bases). Per the germline V gene, CDR1 is SGHTA and CDR2 is FQGNSA. The CDR3 is 12 amino acids. With 6 bases removed from V and 7 bases from J, the gap between germline ends came to 13 bases.

The chain is built from TRBV12-3 or TRBV12-4 and TRBJ2-5, with D unclear. The ends were cut back, 0 bases at V and 4 bases at J, with 3 bases in the middle. The CDR3 runs 12 residues. The DNA of the CDR3 is TGTGCCAGCAGTTTAGCCGCAGAGACCCAGTACTTC. Residues: CASSLAAETQYF.

The chain recombines TRBV11-2 with TRBJ2-5, with D possibly matching TRBD1 (6 bases). The CDR3 is made up of 14 amino acids. Germline V gene data show CDR1 as SGHAT and CDR2 as FQNNGV. V was cut by 3 bases and J by 3 bases, with 11 bases left in between. The CDR3 loop is CASSLMTGEETQYF. Written as DNA, the CDR3 is TGTGCCAGCAGCTTGATGACAGGTGAAGAGACCCAGTACTTC. Using reference TRBV11-2 and TRBJ2-5 for the parts outside the CDR3, the full variable domain is EAGVAQSPRYKIIEKRQSVAFWCNPISGHATLYWYQQILGQGPKLLIQFQNNGVVDDSQLPKDRFSAERLKGVDSTLKIQPAKLEDSAVYLCASSLMTGEETQYFGPGTRLLVL.

With respect to this clone: Other DNA sequences in this sample translate to the same CDR3. The rearrangement uses TRBV11-3 and TRBJ2-3; unclear D gene. The CDR3 totals 11 residues. V lost 2 bases and J 6 bases, leaving 3 bases between the germline ends. Germline CDR1 reads SGHNT; CDR2 reads YENEEA. DNA of the CDR3: TGTGCCAGCAGCTTATCGGATACGCAGTATTTT. This encodes CASSLSDTQYF.

In this sample, this clone turned up a few times. The rearrangement links TRBV4-1 to TRBJ1-1, with D perhaps TRBD1 (5 bases). The germline CDR1 and CDR2 sequences are MGHRA and YSYEKL. The V end lost 2 bases, the J end lost 4 bases, and 29 bases lay between the germline ends. The CDR3 spans 20 residues. DNA for the CDR3: TGCGCCAGCAGCCAACGAAATGTAGAAGACGGGACGGGACTCGCCACTGAAGCTTTCTTT. It encodes CASSQRNVEDGTGLATEAFF.

The chain recombines TRBV14 with TRBJ2-1, with TRBD1 matching 11 bases. The V gene end was trimmed by 6 bases and the J gene end by 6 bases; junction bases not matched to a gene: 10. The germline CDR1 and CDR2 sequences are SGHDN and FVKESK. The CDR3 loop spans 16 amino acids. CDR3 protein: CASSPSGTGGFNEQFF. The DNA of the CDR3 is TGTGCCAGCAGTCCCTCCGGGACAGGGGGATTCAATGAGCAGTTCTTC. The full variable domain, rest sourced from reference TRBV14 and TRBJ2-1, is EAGVTQFPSHSVIEKGQTVTLRCDPISGHDNLYWYRRVMGKEIKFLLHFVKESKQDESGMPNNRFLAERTGGTYSTLKVQPAELEDSGVYFCASSPSGTGGFNEQFFGPGTRLTVL.

The count of this clone is one. The chain joins TRBV3-1 (or the pseudogene TRBV3-2) to TRBJ1-3; no firm D call. Germline V lookup: CDR1 LGHDT, CDR2 YNNKEL (reference sequence). V lost 1 base, J lost 2 bases, and 6 bases lay in between. This CDR3 is 14 amino acids long. This CDR3 reads CASSQVIPGNTIYF. For the CDR3, the DNA is TGTGCCAGCAGCCAAGTAATTCCTGGAAACACCATATATTTT.

J is TRBJ2-1 and V is TRBV12-3 or TRBV12-4; D not resolved. The CDR3 covers 12 residues. V lost 2 bases and J 8 bases, leaving 7 bases between the germline ends. This CDR3 reads CASSLRWDEQFF. CDR3 DNA: TGTGCCAGCAGTTTACGGTGGGATGAGCAGTTCTTC.

The chain is built from TRBV7-3 and TRBJ2-2, with D possibly called TRBD1 or TRBD2 (5 bases each). Per germline, CDR1 SGHTA and CDR2 FQGTGA. This CDR3 has 14 amino acids. V lost 8 bases and J 7 bases, leaving 17 bases between the germline ends. The CDR3 DNA is TGTGCCAGCGGGGACCCCGGCGGCGTCGGGGAGCTGTTTTTT. Protein sequence: CASGDPGGVGELFF.

This sequence joins TRBV7-8 and TRBJ2-7, with 10 nucleotides matching TRBD1. V was clipped by 5 bases and J by 3 bases; unmatched bases: 7. This CDR3 is built from 15 residues. CDR1 and CDR2 (germline): SGHVS, FQNEAQ. The CDR3 loop reads CASSGRDRGGYEQYF. CDR3 bases: TGTGCCAGCAGCGGCCGGGACAGGGGAGGCTACGAGCAGTACTTC. Full variable domain (missing parts from reference TRBV7-8 and TRBJ2-7): GAGVSQSPRYKVAKRGQDVALRCDPISGHVSLFWYQQALGQGPEFLTYFQNEAQLDKSGLPSDRFFAERPEGSVSTLKIQRTQQEDSAVYLCASSGRDRGGYEQYFGPGTRLTVT.

The rearrangement joins TRBV30 to TRBJ1-1; D is possibly TRBD1 (5 bases). This CDR3 spans 14 amino acids. V was cut by 8 bases and J by 2 bases, with 18 bases left in between. Per the germline V gene, CDR1 is GTSNPN and CDR2 is SVGIG (reference sequence). The CDR3 DNA reads TGTGCCCGGGGCGGGGCATCCCTCAACACTGAAGCTTTCTTT. It specifies CARGGASLNTEAFF.

This chain uses TRBV18 with TRBJ2-5, with a tentative D call TRBD1 (6 bases). The V end lost 2 bases, the J end lost 3 bases, and 10 bases lay between the germline ends. CDR1 is KGHSH and CDR2 is LQKENI in the germline V gene. The CDR3 is made up of 14 amino acids. Here the CDR3 reads CASSPIAGEETQYF. CDR3 nucleotide sequence: TGTGCCAGCTCACCAATCGCAGGGGAAGAGACCCAGTACTTC.

The chain carries TRBV2 and TRBJ2-3; D is perhaps TRBD2 (7 bases). This CDR3 region has 15 residues. V was shortened by 11 bases and J by 3 bases, with 21 bases between the two germline ends. The germline V gene encodes CDR1 SNHLY and CDR2 FYNNEI. The CDR3 reads CAGNKGGLRTDTQYF. The DNA for the CDR3 is TGTGCCGGAAATAAGGGGGGGCTTAGGACAGATACGCAGTATTTT.

The V and J genes are TRBV7-9 and TRBJ2-7; 8 positions match TRBD2. This CDR3 comprises 17 residues. The ends lost 4 bases at V and 1 base at J; junction bases unmatched: 12. Germline V gene lookup returns CDR1 SEHNR and CDR2 FQNEAQ (reference sequence). CDR3 region: CASSSILRGGGSYEQYF. CDR3 DNA: TGTGCCAGCAGCTCCATCCTTCGGGGCGGGGGGTCCTACGAGCAGTACTTC.

In regard to this clone: The same CDR3 also results from other DNA sequences found in this sample. This sequence joins TRBV3-1 (or the pseudogene TRBV3-2) and TRBJ2-2, with D uncertain. This CDR3 is built from 12 residues. The germline V gene has CDR1 LGHDT and CDR2 YNNKEL (reference sequence). V lost 3 bases to trimming and J lost 5 bases, with 4 bases between them. CDR3: CASSQRTGELFF. CDR3 bases: TGTGCCAGCAGCCAGCGAACCGGGGAGCTGTTTTTT.

The gene calls are TRBV2 and TRBJ1-1; D is ambiguous. V shed 6 bases and J shed 2 bases, with 10 bases lying between them. CDR1 is SNHLY and CDR2 is FYNNEI in the germline V gene. The CDR3 has 13 residues. CDR3 sequence: CASSVDFNTEAFF. CDR3 bases: TGTGCCAGCAGCGTGGACTTTAACACTGAAGCTTTCTTT.

This clone has only one observation. The CDR3: CASTPVAGNNNDEQFF. CDR3 DNA sequence: TGTGCCAGCACACCGGTAGCGGGAAATAATAACGATGAGCAGTTCTTC. The chain is built from TRBV27 and TRBJ2-1, with 8 bases identical to TRBD2. This CDR3 region has 16 residues. The germline V gene encodes CDR1 MNHEY and CDR2 SMNVEV (reference sequence). Trimming took 7 bases from V and 8 from J; bases not matched to a gene: 16.

The DNA for the CDR3 is TGTGCCAGCACCTACATCCGACTAGCGGAGGGCACAGATACGCAGTATTTT. It codes for CASTYIRLAEGTDTQYF. The J gene is TRBJ2-3, the V gene TRBV7-2; 9 positions match TRBD2. The CDR3 is made up of 17 amino acids. Germline V lookup: CDR1 SGHTA, CDR2 FQGNSA. The junction had 12 bases not matched to a gene; V was cut back by 7 bases and J by 1 base.

The chain combines TRBV18 with TRBJ1-1, with D possibly being TRBD1 (5 bases). This CDR3 has 15 amino acids. Germline V gene lookup returns CDR1 KGHSH and CDR2 LQKENI. Trimming pared 3 bases from V and 4 bases from J, leaving 15 bases between. The CDR3 sequence: CASSPLAGGITEAFF. The CDR3 DNA is TGTGCCAGCTCACCCCTGGCCGGGGGTATCACTGAAGCTTTCTTT.

The J gene is TRBJ2-2, the V gene TRBV13; 9 bases are a match to TRBD2. Germline loops: CDR1 PRHDT, CDR2 FYEKMQ (reference sequence). With 6 bases clipped from V and 4 bases from J, the junction kept 6 bases outside the gene matches. The CDR3 runs to 15 residues. The CDR3 here is CASSPRGGFTGELFF. The CDR3 DNA sequence: TGTGCCAGCAGTCCGCGGGGGGGCTTCACCGGGGAGCTGTTTTTT.

The rearrangement joins TRBV21-1 to TRBJ1-3; TRBD1 is the table's D call, not checked against the DNA. TRBV21-1 is labeled a pseudogene. The CDR3 has 16 residues. CDR3 protein: CASSKMSRDRGNTIYF. CDR3 nucleotide sequence: TGTGCCAGCAGCAAAATGTCCAGGGATAGGGGAAACACCATATATTTT.

The chain links TRBV21-1 to TRBJ2-7; TRBD1 is the table's D call, not checked against the DNA. TRBV21-1 is designated a pseudogene. The CDR3 contains 14 residues. The CDR3 loop reads CASLNRDKPYEQYV. The CDR3 DNA reads TGTGCCAGCCTCAACAGAGACAAACCCTACGAGCAGTACGTC.